This TCR beta chain originates from a study of cytomegalovirus exposure and HLA in healthy donors. Study in general: A data release that came early held roughly 85 million unique TCRs from HLA-typed donors. Whole-study findings and limits: Three of the chains that were CMV-associated were confirmed in vitro to be specific for CMV antigens. Later analysis indicated greater clonal expansion among HLA-associated TCR beta chains than among equally common other chains.

The primer mix had 60 Vbeta and 13 Jbeta primers. In the original analysis: Later analysis identified some 80 million unique TCR beta chains, approximately 11 million shared. Sequenced by immunoSEQ multiplex PCR; TCRdb stores in-frame clones only, minus some. The V and J calls and clone size come from that table; D and trimming were worked out from the DNA. The sample includes about 240,000 clones, roughly four fifths of them seen just once. The CDR3 totals 11 residues. Trimming took 7 bases from V and 3 from J, leaving 3 bases between them. The germline V gene encodes CDR1 SNHLY and CDR2 FYNNEI. A word on this clone: Its antigen is not known.

This rearrangement joins TRBV2 to TRBJ2-2; D not resolved. The receptor was derived from a woman in her sixties or seventies in good health and CMV-seropositive. The sequenced material came from PBMCs. This CDR3 is CASTDTGELFF. The CDR3 DNA follows: TGTGCCAGCACGGACACCGGGGAGCTGTTTTTT.